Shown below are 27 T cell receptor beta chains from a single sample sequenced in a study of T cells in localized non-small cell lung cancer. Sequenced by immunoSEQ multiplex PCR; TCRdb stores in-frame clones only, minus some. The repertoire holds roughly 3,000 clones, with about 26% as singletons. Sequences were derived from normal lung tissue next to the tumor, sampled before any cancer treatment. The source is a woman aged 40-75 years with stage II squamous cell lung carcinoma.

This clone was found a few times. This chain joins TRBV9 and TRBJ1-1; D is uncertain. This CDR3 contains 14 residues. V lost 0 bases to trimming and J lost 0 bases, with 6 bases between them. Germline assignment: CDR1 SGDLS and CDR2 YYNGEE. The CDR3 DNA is TGTGCCAGCAGCGTAGCTCAGATGAACACTGAAGCTTTCTTT. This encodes CASSVAQMNTEAFF.

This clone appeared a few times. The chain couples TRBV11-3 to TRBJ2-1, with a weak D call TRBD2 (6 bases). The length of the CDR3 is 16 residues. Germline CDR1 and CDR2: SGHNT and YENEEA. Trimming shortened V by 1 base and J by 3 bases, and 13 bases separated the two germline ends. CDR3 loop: CASSLGGGSVYNEQFF. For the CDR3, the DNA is TGTGCCAGCAGCTTAGGTGGGGGGTCCGTCTACAATGAGCAGTTCTTC.

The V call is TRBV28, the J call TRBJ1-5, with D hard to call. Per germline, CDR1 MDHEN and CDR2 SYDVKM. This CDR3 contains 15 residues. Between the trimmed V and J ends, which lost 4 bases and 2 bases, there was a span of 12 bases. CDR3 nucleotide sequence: TGTGCCAGCAGTTCAGACACAAGGGGCAATCAGCCCCAGCATTTT. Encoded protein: CASSSDTRGNQPQHF. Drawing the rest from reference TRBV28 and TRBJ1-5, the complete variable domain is DVKVTQSSRYLVKRTGEKVFLECVQDMDHENMFWYRQDPGLGLRLIYFSYDVKMKEKGDIPEGYSVSREKKERFSLILESASTNQTSMYLCASSSDTRGNQPQHFGDGTRLSIL.

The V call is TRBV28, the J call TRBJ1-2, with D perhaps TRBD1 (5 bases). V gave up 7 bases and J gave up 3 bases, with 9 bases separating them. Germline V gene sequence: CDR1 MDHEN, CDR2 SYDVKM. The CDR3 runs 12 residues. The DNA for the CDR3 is TGTGCCAGCATGAGGGGAGACTATGGCTACACCTTC. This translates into CASMRGDYGYTF.

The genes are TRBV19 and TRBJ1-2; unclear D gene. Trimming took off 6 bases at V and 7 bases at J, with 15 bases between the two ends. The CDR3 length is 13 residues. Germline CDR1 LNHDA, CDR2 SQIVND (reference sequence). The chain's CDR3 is CASSNNMESGYTF. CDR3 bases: TGTGCCAGTAGCAACAACATGGAATCTGGCTACACCTTC.

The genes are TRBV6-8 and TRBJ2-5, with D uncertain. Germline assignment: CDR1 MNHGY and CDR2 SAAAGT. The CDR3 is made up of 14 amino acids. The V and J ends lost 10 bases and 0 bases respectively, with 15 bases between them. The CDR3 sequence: CATPALDDQETQYF. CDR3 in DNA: TGTGCCACCCCGGCCCTAGACGACCAAGAGACCCAGTACTTC.

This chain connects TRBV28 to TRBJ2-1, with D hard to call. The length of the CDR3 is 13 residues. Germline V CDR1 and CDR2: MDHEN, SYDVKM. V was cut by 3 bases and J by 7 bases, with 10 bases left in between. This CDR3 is CASSLIRANEQFF. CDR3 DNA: TGTGCCAGCAGTTTGATACGGGCTAATGAGCAGTTCTTC.

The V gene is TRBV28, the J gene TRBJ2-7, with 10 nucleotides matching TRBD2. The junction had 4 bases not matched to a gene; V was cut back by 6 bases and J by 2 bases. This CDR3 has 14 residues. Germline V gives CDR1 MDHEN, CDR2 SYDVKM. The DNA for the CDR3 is TGTGCCAGCAGCTTAGCGGGAGGTCCCTACGAGCAGTACTTC. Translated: CASSLAGGPYEQYF.

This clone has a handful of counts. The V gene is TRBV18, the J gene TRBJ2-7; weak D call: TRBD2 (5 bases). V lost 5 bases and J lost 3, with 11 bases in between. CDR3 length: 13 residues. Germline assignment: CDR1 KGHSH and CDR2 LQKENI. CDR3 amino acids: CASSTRDIYEQYF. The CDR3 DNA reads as TGTGCCAGCTCAACCCGGGATATCTACGAGCAGTACTTC.

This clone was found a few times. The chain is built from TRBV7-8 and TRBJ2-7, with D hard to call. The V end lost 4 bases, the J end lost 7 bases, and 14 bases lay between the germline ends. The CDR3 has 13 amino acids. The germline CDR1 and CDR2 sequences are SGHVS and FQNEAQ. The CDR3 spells CASSSPNHLEQYF. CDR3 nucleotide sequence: TGTGCCAGCAGCTCTCCGAATCACCTAGAGCAGTACTTC.

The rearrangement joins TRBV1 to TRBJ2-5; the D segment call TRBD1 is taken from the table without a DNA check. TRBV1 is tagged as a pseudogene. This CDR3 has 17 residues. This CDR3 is CASSHPRAGDHQETQYF. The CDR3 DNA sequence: TGCGCCAGCAGCCACCCCCGGGCAGGGGACCACCAAGAGACCCAGTACTTC.

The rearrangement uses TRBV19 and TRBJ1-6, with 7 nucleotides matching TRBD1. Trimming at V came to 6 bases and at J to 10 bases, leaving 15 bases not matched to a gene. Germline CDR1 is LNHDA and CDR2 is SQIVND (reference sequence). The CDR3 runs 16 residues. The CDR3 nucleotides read TGTGCCAGTAGCCCGGACAGGAAAGCCAGTAGGTCACCCCTCCACTTT. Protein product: CASSPDRKASRSPLHF.

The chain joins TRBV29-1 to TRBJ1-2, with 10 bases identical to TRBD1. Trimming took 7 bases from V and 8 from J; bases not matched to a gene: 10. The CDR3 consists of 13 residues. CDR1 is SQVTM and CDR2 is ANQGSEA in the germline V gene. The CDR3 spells CSGDRGLLGGYTF. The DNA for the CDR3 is TGCAGCGGCGACAGGGGGCTCTTGGGCGGCTACACCTTC.

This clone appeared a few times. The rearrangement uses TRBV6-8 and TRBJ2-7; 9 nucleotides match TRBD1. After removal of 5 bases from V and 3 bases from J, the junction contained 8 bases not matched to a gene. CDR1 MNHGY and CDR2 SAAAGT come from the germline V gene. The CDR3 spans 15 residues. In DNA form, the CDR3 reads TGTGCCAGCAGTAAAGAGCCGGGACAGGGCTACGAGCAGTACTTC. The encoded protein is CASSKEPGQGYEQYF.

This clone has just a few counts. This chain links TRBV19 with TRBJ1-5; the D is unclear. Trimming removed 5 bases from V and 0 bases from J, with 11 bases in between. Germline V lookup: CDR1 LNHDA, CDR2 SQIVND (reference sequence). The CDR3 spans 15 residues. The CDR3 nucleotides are TGTGCCAGTAGTCGAAAGGCGGATAGCAATCAGCCCCAGCATTTT. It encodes CASSRKADSNQPQHF.

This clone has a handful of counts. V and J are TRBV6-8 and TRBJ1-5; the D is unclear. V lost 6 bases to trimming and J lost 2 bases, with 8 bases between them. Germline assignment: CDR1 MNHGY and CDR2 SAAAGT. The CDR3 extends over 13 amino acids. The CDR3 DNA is TGTGCCAGCAGCCACCGTCGCAATCAGCCCCAGCATTTT. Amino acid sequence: CASSHRRNQPQHF.

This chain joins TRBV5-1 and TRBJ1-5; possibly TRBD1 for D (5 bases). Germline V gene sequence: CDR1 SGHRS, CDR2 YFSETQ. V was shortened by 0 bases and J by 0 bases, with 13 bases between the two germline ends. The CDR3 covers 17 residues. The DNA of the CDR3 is TGCGCCAGCAGCTTGGGGGCAGGGACGCATAGCAATCAGCCCCAGCATTTT. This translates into CASSLGAGTHSNQPQHF.

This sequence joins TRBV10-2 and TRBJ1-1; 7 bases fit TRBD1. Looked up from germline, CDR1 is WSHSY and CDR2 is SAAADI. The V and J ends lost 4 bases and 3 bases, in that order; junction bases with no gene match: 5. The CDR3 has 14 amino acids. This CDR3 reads CASSGTGGDTEAFF. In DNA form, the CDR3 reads TGCGCCAGCAGTGGGACAGGAGGCGACACTGAAGCTTTCTTT.

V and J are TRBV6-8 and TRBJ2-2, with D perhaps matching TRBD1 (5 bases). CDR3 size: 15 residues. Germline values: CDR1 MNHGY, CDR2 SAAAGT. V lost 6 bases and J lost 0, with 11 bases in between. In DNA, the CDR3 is TGTGCCAGCAGAGCGACAGACGCGAACACCGGGGAGCTGTTTTTT. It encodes CASRATDANTGELFF.

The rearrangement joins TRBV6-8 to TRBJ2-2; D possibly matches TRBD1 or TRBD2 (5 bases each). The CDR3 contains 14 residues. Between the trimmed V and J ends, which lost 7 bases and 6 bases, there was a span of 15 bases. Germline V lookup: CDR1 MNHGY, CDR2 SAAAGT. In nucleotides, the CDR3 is TGTGCCAGCACCCGACAGTGGGACGCCGGGGAGCTGTTTTTT. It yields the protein CASTRQWDAGELFF.

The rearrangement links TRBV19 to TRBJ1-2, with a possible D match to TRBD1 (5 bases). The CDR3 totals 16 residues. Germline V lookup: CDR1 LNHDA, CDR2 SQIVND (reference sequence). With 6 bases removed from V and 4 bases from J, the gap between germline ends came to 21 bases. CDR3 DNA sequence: TGTGCCAGTAGCTACGGGACCCCGGCCGAATTCTATGGCTACACCTTC. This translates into CASSYGTPAEFYGYTF.

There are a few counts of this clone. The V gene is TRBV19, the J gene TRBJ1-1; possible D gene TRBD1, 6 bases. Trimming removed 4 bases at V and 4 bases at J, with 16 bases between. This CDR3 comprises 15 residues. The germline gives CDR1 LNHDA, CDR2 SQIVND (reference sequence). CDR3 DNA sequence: TGTGCCAGTAGTACGGTAGGGGCCAGGGGCACTGAAGCTTTCTTT. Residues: CASSTVGARGTEAFF.

CDR3 loop: CASSLSRTPGTYEQYF. The CDR3 DNA is TGTGCCAGCAGCTTAAGTAGGACACCCGGAACTTACGAGCAGTACTTC. This chain uses TRBV11-3 with TRBJ2-7, with D perhaps TRBD1 (5 bases). The CDR3 contains 16 residues. Germline V CDR1 and CDR2: SGHNT, YENEEA. Trimming took 2 bases from V and 4 from J, leaving 18 bases between them.

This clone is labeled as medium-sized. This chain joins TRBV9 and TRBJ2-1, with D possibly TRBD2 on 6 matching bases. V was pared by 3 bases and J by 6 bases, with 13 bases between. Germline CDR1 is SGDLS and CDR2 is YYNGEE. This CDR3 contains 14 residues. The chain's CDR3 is CASSATDYFNEQFF. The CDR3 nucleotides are TGTGCCAGCAGCGCTACGGACTATTTCAATGAGCAGTTCTTC.

Written as DNA, the CDR3 is TGTGCCAGTAGTATTCCGACCGGGGCTGGAAACACCATATATTTT. This sequence encodes CASSIPTGAGNTIYF. The J gene is TRBJ1-3, the V gene TRBV19; D unresolved. Germline CDR1 LNHDA, CDR2 SQIVND (reference sequence). Trimming cost V 3 bases and J 2 bases, with 11 bases left between them. The CDR3 consists of 15 residues.

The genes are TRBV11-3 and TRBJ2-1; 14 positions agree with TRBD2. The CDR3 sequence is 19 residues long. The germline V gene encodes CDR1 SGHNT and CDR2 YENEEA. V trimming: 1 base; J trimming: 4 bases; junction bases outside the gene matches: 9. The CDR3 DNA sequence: TGTGCCAGCAGCTTAGGAGGACTAGCGGGAGGCTTTTCTTACAATGAGCAGTTCTTC. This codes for CASSLGGLAGGFSYNEQFF.

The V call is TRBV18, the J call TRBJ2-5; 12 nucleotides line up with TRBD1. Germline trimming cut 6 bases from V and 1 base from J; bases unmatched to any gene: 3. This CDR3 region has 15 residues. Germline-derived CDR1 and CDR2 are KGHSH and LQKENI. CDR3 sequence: CASSGTGGFQETQYF. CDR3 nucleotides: TGTGCCAGCTCGGGGACAGGGGGCTTCCAAGAGACCCAGTACTTC.